This is a list of T cell receptor beta chains from one sample in a study of blood T cell repertoires in COVID-19. Only in-frame clones appear in the TCRdb table, and some are missing; sequencing was by immunoSEQ multiplex PCR. The sample lists 150,000 to 200,000 clones; about 90% were seen once. The sequencing sample was made of PBMCs or T cells enriched from blood (not recorded which). The receptors originated from a woman aged 18-30 years who had recovered from COVID-19. Both conserved end residues are trimmed from each CDR3. Expanded clones get a size class; other rows say once, few or many, or leave the size out.

j_call: TRBJ1-3; clone_size: .; v_call: TRBV28; cdr3_aa: ASRITGAGNTIY
j_call: TRBJ1-2; clone_size: .; v_call: TRBV6-5; cdr3_aa: ASTMSDRGGGYT
j_call: TRBJ2-3; clone_size: once; v_call: TRBV11-2; cdr3_aa: ASSPTTRRGDTQY
j_call: TRBJ2-1; clone_size: few; v_call: TRBV7-9; cdr3_aa: ASSWGQGEAREQF
j_call: TRBJ1-3; clone_size: .; v_call: TRBV9; cdr3_aa: ASSVDVAGYGNTIY
j_call: TRBJ1-5; clone_size: once; v_call: TRBV7-9; cdr3_aa: ASSARQNQPQH
j_call: TRBJ1-3; clone_size: .; v_call: TRBV5-6; cdr3_aa: ASSFDRGGNTIY
j_call: TRBJ1-2; clone_size: once; v_call: TRBV18; cdr3_aa: ASTELGNWGYT
j_call: TRBJ2-7; clone_size: .; v_call: TRBV28; cdr3_aa: ASTETSSYEQY
j_call: TRBJ2-5; clone_size: .; v_call: TRBV6-5; cdr3_aa: ASSYSSGGGQETQY
j_call: TRBJ2-5; clone_size: .; v_call: TRBV19; cdr3_aa: ASRRAGLGQETQY
j_call: TRBJ1-3; clone_size: .; v_call: TRBV9; cdr3_aa: ASSPDSGRSGNTIY
j_call: TRBJ2-3; clone_size: .; v_call: TRBV9; cdr3_aa: ASSPSASGGEDTQY
j_call: TRBJ2-2; clone_size: .; v_call: TRBV7-3; cdr3_aa: ASSEREAGELF
j_call: TRBJ2-7; clone_size: .; v_call: TRBV5-1; cdr3_aa: ASRPGTASYEQY